The sample holds a few counts of the clone carrying this T cell receptor (beta chain). CDR1 MDHEN and CDR2 SYDVKM come from the germline V gene. The V end lost 2 bases, the J end lost 0 bases, and 11 bases lay between the germline ends. There are 15 residues in the CDR3. The record originates from a study of blood T cell repertoires in COVID-19. Background on the study: From T cells, B-cell-depleted T cells, or PBMCs came the material, which was cDNA or gDNA.

How the authors handled the data: Cell counts per sample came from amplifying reference gene primers. Repertoires were generated with immunoSEQ multiplex PCR, while TCRdb's copy carries only in-frame clones and drops some. V, J and clone size are taken as reported in that table, and D and trimming were inferred from the DNA itself. Of some 250,000 clones listed, approximately 82% were seen once; the top ten hold approximately 5.4%. This TCR was recovered from a man aged 80 or over with acute or convalescent COVID-19. The source material was peripheral blood. This sequence joins TRBV28 and TRBJ2-7; D may be TRBD2 (5 bases). CDR3 residues: CASSLGLLPSYEQYF. CDR3 nucleotide sequence: TGTGCCAGCAGTTTAGGACTTCTCCCCTCCTACGAGCAGTACTTC.